The next 24 T cell receptor beta chains were all read from a single sample in a study of T cells in pancreatic ductal adenocarcinoma. Generated by immunoSEQ multiplex PCR, the TCRdb table keeps only in-frame clones and is missing some. The sample comprises roughly 31,000 clones, more than 80% of which are singletons, and more than 2% rests with the top ten. No neoadjuvant therapy was given to the selected pancreatic ductal adenocarcinoma patients before their surgery. The sample consisted of PBMCs. These receptors all come from a human donor with pancreatic ductal adenocarcinoma.

The chain is built from TRBV7-9 and TRBJ1-1; D uncertain. CDR3 length: 12 amino acids. Germline V gene data show CDR1 as SEHNR and CDR2 as FQNEAQ (reference sequence). Trimming removed 2 bases at V and 6 bases at J, with 7 bases between. The CDR3 is CASSLSESEAFF. CDR3 DNA: TGTGCCAGCAGCTTAAGCGAATCTGAAGCTTTCTTT.

The V and J genes are TRBV11-2 and TRBJ2-7, with D perhaps TRBD2 (6 bases). The germline CDR1 and CDR2 sequences are SGHAT and FQNNGV. Between the trimmed V and J ends, which lost 0 bases and 6 bases, there was a span of 15 bases. The CDR3 loop spans 15 amino acids. CDR3 nucleotides: TGTGCCAGCAGCTTAGATTATACGGGAGCCGGCGAGCAGTACTTC. As protein: CASSLDYTGAGEQYF. The variable domain in full, with the rest retrieved from reference TRBV11-2 and TRBJ2-7, is EAGVAQSPRYKIIEKRQSVAFWCNPISGHATLYWYQQILGQGPKLLIQFQNNGVVDDSQLPKDRFSAERLKGVDSTLKIQPAKLEDSAVYLCASSLDYTGAGEQYFGPGTRLTVT.

This clone was picked up a small number of times. This chain joins TRBV11-3 and TRBJ1-1, with D maybe TRBD1 (5 bases). Germline loops: CDR1 SGHNT, CDR2 YENEEA. This CDR3 comprises 13 residues. Between the trimmed V and J ends, which lost 1 base and 4 bases, there was a span of 7 bases. The CDR3 DNA follows: TGTGCCAGCAGCTTAGGGGGCGTCACTGAAGCTTTCTTT. This encodes CASSLGGVTEAFF. Filled out from reference TRBV11-3 and TRBJ1-1, the complete variable domain reads EAGVVQSPRYKIIEKKQPVAFWCNPISGHNTLYWYLQNLGQGPELLIRYENEEAVDDSQLPKDRFSAERLKGVDSTLKIQPAELGDSAVYLCASSLGGVTEAFFGQGTRLTVV.

The chain carries TRBV5-1 and TRBJ2-3; 9 nucleotides align to TRBD2. V shed 0 bases, J shed 2 bases, and the junction held 7 bases outside the gene matches. CDR1 and CDR2 from the germline V gene are SGHRS and YFSETQ. The CDR3 has 17 residues. The CDR3 region has the DNA TGCGCCAGCAGCTTGGAGCCTAGCGGGACCCCCACAGATACGCAGTATTTT. This encodes CASSLEPSGTPTDTQYF. The complete variable domain, with remaining parts taken from reference TRBV5-1 and TRBJ2-3, reads KAGVTQTPRYLIKTRGQQVTLSCSPISGHRSVSWYQQTPGQGLQFLFEYFSETQRNKGNFPGRFSGRQFSNSRSEMNVSTLELGDSALYLCASSLEPSGTPTDTQYFGPGTRLTVL.

V is TRBV7-2 and J is TRBJ1-2, with TRBD1 identical over 8 bases. The CDR3 totals 14 residues. J gave up 4 bases and V 5 bases, and 6 bases lay outside the gene matches. Germline V gives CDR1 SGHTA, CDR2 FQGNSA. CDR3 nucleotide sequence: TGTGCCAGCAGCCCCCAGGACAGGGCCTATGGCTACACCTTC. Its protein product is CASSPQDRAYGYTF.

This sequence joins TRBV18 and TRBJ2-1; the D gene is possibly TRBD1 (5 bases). CDR1 is KGHSH and CDR2 is LQKENI in the germline V gene. V was trimmed by 2 bases and J by 6 bases, leaving 8 bases between them. The CDR3 length is 13 residues. This chain's CDR3 is CASSPRGFNEQFF. The CDR3 bases are TGTGCCAGCTCACCAAGGGGTTTCAATGAGCAGTTCTTC. Based on the CDR3 plus reference TRBV18 and TRBJ2-1, the full variable domain is NAGVMQNPRHLVRRRGQEARLRCSPMKGHSHVYWYRQLPEEGLKFMVYLQKENIIDESGMPKERFSAEFPKEGPSILRIQQVVRGDSAAYFCASSPRGFNEQFFGPGTRLTVL.

The genes are TRBV4-1 and TRBJ2-1; 7 bases are a match to TRBD2. Trimming cost V 0 bases and J 3 bases; bases outside gene matches: 8. Germline assignment: CDR1 MGHRA and CDR2 YSYEKL. The CDR3 covers 17 residues. The CDR3 loop is CASSQESIASGYNEQFF. The CDR3 nucleotides read TGCGCCAGCAGCCAAGAGTCTATCGCTAGCGGCTACAATGAGCAGTTCTTC.

The chain couples TRBV9 to TRBJ2-1, with TRBD2 matching 10 bases. The CDR3 is made up of 19 amino acids. Germline V CDR1 and CDR2: SGDLS, YYNGEE. V trimming: 4 bases; J trimming: 0 bases; junction bases outside the gene matches: 13. The CDR3 DNA is TGTGCCAGCAGCCCTCTTGCCGGGACTAGCGTTAACTCCTACAATGAGCAGTTCTTC. Its protein product is CASSPLAGTSVNSYNEQFF.

The chain employs TRBV5-5 and TRBJ1-4, with a possible D match to TRBD1 (6 bases). V was trimmed by 0 bases and J by 8 bases, leaving 11 bases between them. CDR1 and CDR2 from the germline V gene are SGHKS and YYEKEE (reference sequence). The CDR3 runs 14 residues. The CDR3 spells CASSLVGGGEKLFF. CDR3 bases: TGTGCCAGCAGCTTGGTTGGAGGGGGAGAAAAACTGTTTTTT.

The rearrangement links TRBV18 to TRBJ2-7; D possibly corresponds to TRBD1 (6 bases). The CDR3 spans 15 residues. The germline CDR1 and CDR2 sequences are KGHSH and LQKENI. V was pared by 4 bases and J by 7 bases, with 20 bases between. The CDR3 coding sequence is TGTGCCAGCTCACTTAGACAGGCCAGCTACGAAGAGCAGTACTTC. Protein: CASSLRQASYEEQYF.

The sample holds one count of this clone. The chain couples TRBV27 to TRBJ2-5; D is unclear. CDR3 size: 13 residues. Germline V gives CDR1 MNHEY, CDR2 SMNVEV (reference sequence). Trimming took off 6 bases at V and 3 bases at J, with 11 bases between the two ends. The CDR3 bases are TGTGCCAGCAGCCGACGTAGAGAAGAGACCCAGTACTTC. This translates into CASSRRREETQYF.

In regard to this clone: A junction boundary mismatches the germline segment, possibly from a read error. The chain is built from TRBV11-3 and TRBJ2-5; the match to TRBD1 covers 7 bases. The germline gives CDR1 SGHNT, CDR2 YENEEA. The CDR3 runs 16 residues. In nucleotides, the CDR3 is TGTGCCAGCAGCTTAAGATTGGGGACAGCACAAGTGACCCAGTACTTC. As protein: CASSLRLGTAQVTQYF.

The chain combines TRBV14 with TRBJ2-7, with unresolved D. Trimming stripped 1 base from V and 5 bases from J, with 9 bases between. This CDR3 is built from 13 residues. CDR1 is SGHDN, CDR2 FVKESK, per germline. The CDR3 here is CASSQGLGNEQYF. The CDR3, as DNA: TGTGCCAGCAGCCAAGGTCTTGGCAACGAGCAGTACTTC.

This clone was recorded once. V gene TRBV18 combines with J gene TRBJ1-1; 7 bases are a match to TRBD1. Germline lookup yields CDR1 KGHSH and CDR2 LQKENI. With 6 bases clipped from V and 7 bases from J, the junction kept 5 bases outside the gene matches. There are 12 residues in the CDR3. The CDR3 reads CASSAGGSEAFF. DNA of the CDR3: TGTGCCAGCTCCGCAGGGGGGAGTGAAGCTTTCTTT.

This sequence joins TRBV27 and TRBJ1-2; 10 bases line up with TRBD1. The V gene end was trimmed by 5 bases and the J gene end by 0 bases; junction bases not matched to a gene: 9. The CDR3 loop spans 17 amino acids. CDR1 is MNHEY and CDR2 is SMNVEV in the germline V gene (reference sequence). The DNA for the CDR3 is TGTGCCAGCAGTCCAGGGACAGGGGCGCGTACTAACTATGGCTACACCTTC. It specifies CASSPGTGARTNYGYTF.

Here the CDR3 reads CASSLFQGYEQYF. CDR3 nucleotide sequence: TGTGCCAGCAGCTTATTCCAGGGCTACGAGCAGTACTTC. The V and J genes are TRBV5-5 and TRBJ2-7, with a weak D call TRBD1 (5 bases). The germline gives CDR1 SGHKS, CDR2 YYEKEE (reference sequence). The V gene lost 2 bases and the J gene lost 3 bases, with 9 bases spanning the gap. The CDR3 runs 13 residues.

This clone has just a few counts. The chain recombines TRBV14 with TRBJ2-3, with D unresolved. This CDR3 spans 16 amino acids. Trimming cost V 1 base and J 0 bases, with 11 bases left between them. CDR1 and CDR2 from the germline V gene are SGHDN and FVKESK. The CDR3 DNA sequence: TGTGCCAGCAGCCAAGTCTACATCGGGAGCACAGATACGCAGTATTTT. It translates to CASSQVYIGSTDTQYF.

This rearrangement joins TRBV28 to TRBJ2-7, with 11 positions matching TRBD2. After removal of 4 bases from V and 5 bases from J, the junction contained 10 bases not matched to a gene. Germline assignment: CDR1 MDHEN and CDR2 SYDVKM. This CDR3 is 16 amino acids long. CDR3 amino acids: CASSWRNIAGGNEQYF. The CDR3, as DNA: TGTGCCAGCAGTTGGCGAAATATAGCGGGAGGGAACGAGCAGTACTTC. Supplemented by reference TRBV28 and TRBJ2-7, the full variable domain reads DVKVTQSSRYLVKRTGEKVFLECVQDMDHENMFWYRQDPGLGLRLIYFSYDVKMKEKGDIPEGYSVSREKKERFSLILESASTNQTSMYLCASSWRNIAGGNEQYFGPGTRLTVT.

The J gene is TRBJ2-7, the V gene TRBV7-6; TRBD2 aligns across 8 bases. Trimming cost V 5 bases and J 5 bases; bases outside gene matches: 8. CDR3 length: 14 amino acids. Germline CDR1 and CDR2: SGHVS and FNYEAQ. The CDR3 coding sequence is TGTGCCAGCAGCCGAGCGGGAGTAGGTGACGAGCAGTACTTC. Protein product: CASSRAGVGDEQYF. The full variable domain, in which reference TRBV7-6 and TRBJ2-7 provide the parts outside the CDR3, is GAGVSQSPRYKVTKRGQDVALRCDPISGHVSLYWYRQALGQGPEFLTYFNYEAQQDKSGLPNDRFSAERPEGSISTLTIQRTEQRDSAMYRCASSRAGVGDEQYFGPGTRLTVT.

The chain combines TRBV6-1 with TRBJ1-4; D uncertain. The CDR3 covers 17 residues. Per germline, CDR1 MNHNS and CDR2 SASEGT. Trimming took 0 bases from V and 0 from J, leaving 11 bases between them. The CDR3 loop reads CASSEAPYRATNEKLFF. DNA for the CDR3: TGTGCCAGCAGTGAAGCACCGTACAGAGCAACTAATGAAAAACTGTTTTTT.

The chain links TRBV15 to TRBJ2-2, with D perhaps TRBD1 or TRBD2 (6 bases each). The germline V gene has CDR1 LNHNV and CDR2 YYDKDF (reference sequence). The CDR3 sequence is 15 residues long. V was pared by 1 base and J by 2 bases, with 8 bases between. This CDR3 reads CATSRGGTNTGELFF. The CDR3 DNA follows: TGTGCCACCAGCAGAGGCGGGACAAACACCGGGGAGCTGTTTTTT. The variable domain in full, completed from reference TRBV15 and TRBJ2-2, reads DAMVIQNPRYQVTQFGKPVTLSCSQTLNHNVMYWYQQKSSQAPKLLFHYYDKDFNNEADTPDNFQSRRPNTSFCFLDIRSPGLGDTAMYLCATSRGGTNTGELFFGEGSRLTVL.

The table lists this clone with a few counts. The CDR3 here is CASSEDWTGELFF. For the CDR3, the DNA is TGTGCCAGCAGTGAAGACTGGACCGGGGAGCTGTTTTTT. The V call is TRBV2, the J call TRBJ2-2, with no clear D. Trimming took off 1 base at V and 5 bases at J, with 5 bases between the two ends. Germline V gene lookup returns CDR1 SNHLY and CDR2 FYNNEI. The CDR3 has 13 amino acids.

The chain employs TRBV7-9 and TRBJ2-3; D might be TRBD2 (6 bases). The V gene lost 7 bases and the J gene lost 1 base, with 18 bases spanning the gap. The CDR3 length is 16 residues. Germline assignment: CDR1 SEHNR and CDR2 FQNEAQ (reference sequence). CDR3 loop: CASNSGYHPGTDTQYF. The CDR3 nucleotides read TGTGCCAGCAATAGCGGCTATCACCCGGGCACAGATACGCAGTATTTT.

The rearrangement uses TRBV28 and TRBJ1-6, with a tentative D call TRBD1 (6 bases). Germline loops: CDR1 MDHEN, CDR2 SYDVKM. With 4 bases removed from V and 6 bases from J, the gap between germline ends came to 19 bases. CDR3 length: 17 residues. The CDR3 is CASSSGLMTGANSPLHF. In DNA, the CDR3 is TGTGCCAGCAGTTCCGGTCTTATGACGGGGGCTAATTCACCCCTCCACTTT.